The text below deals with one T cell receptor beta chain. Its target is not known. This sample is part of a study of cytomegalovirus exposure and HLA in healthy donors. Primers for the PCR totalled 60 Vbeta and 13 Jbeta. Here immunoSEQ multiplex PCR was the method, and the copy in TCRdb shows in-frame clones only, minus some. The sample carries about 150,000 clones, around four fifths recorded once. Germline values: CDR1 MNHEY, CDR2 SMNVEV (reference sequence). V dropped 2 bases and J dropped 10 bases, with 17 bases sitting between them. The CDR3 runs to 14 residues. The study, taken as a whole, reports: Among TCR beta chains, those listed as cytomegalovirus-associated numbered over 150.

The receptor's source is a male donor in good health and CMV-seronegative. The genes are TRBV27 and TRBJ1-1; D may be TRBD1 (6 bases). Sequencing was done on a sample of PBMCs. The CDR3 loop reads CASSLLLGGNVAFF. The CDR3 nucleotides are TGTGCCAGCAGTTTACTTCTAGGGGGAAATGTAGCTTTCTTT.